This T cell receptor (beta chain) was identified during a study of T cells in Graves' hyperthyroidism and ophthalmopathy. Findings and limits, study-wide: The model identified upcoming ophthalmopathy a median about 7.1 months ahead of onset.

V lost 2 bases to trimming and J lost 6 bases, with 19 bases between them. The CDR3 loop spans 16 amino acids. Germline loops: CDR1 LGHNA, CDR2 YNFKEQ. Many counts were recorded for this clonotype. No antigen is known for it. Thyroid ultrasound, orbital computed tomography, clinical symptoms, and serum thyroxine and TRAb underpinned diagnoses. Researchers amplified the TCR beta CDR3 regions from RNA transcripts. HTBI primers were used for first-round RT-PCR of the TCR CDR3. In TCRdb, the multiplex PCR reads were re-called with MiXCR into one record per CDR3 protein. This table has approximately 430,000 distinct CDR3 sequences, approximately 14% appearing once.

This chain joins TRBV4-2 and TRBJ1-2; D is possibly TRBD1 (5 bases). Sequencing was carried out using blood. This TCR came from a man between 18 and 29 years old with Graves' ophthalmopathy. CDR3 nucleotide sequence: TGTGCCAGCAGCCAACACCGCGCTAGCAGGGAAGATGGCTACACCTTC. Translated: CASSQHRASREDGYTF.